This TCR beta chain was obtained from a study of monozygotic twins with inflammatory bowel disease. This CDR3 region has 14 residues. Germline-derived CDR1 and CDR2 are SGHNT and YYREEE (reference sequence). TCRdb reanalyzed the 5' RACE reads and collapses them to one entry per CDR3 protein, without DNA. The table counts some 150,000 distinct CDR3 sequences; more than 1% lies in the top ten. The sequenced sample was blood. The rearrangement uses TRBV5-4 and TRBJ2-7; as DNA is missing, the TRBD1 call by TCRdb cannot be tested. The receptor was isolated from a human donor with ulcerative colitis or Crohn's disease, or a healthy co-twin of an affected twin (not recorded which). The CDR3 is CASSQGTRGYEQYF.